The entry below gives a single T cell receptor (beta chain) sequence along with its context. The CDR3 consists of 14 residues. V was pared by 4 bases and J by 5 bases, with 3 bases of the junction left unmatched. Germline V gives CDR1 LGHNA, CDR2 YNFKEQ. This record comes from a study of blood T cell repertoires in COVID-19. The data were produced by immunoSEQ multiplex PCR, yet TCRdb's version contains in-frame clones alone and is incomplete. The sample lists about 270,000 clones; about 89% were seen once. The clonotype originates from an older woman who had recovered from COVID-19. The sample was peripheral blood. The J gene is TRBJ1-4, the V gene TRBV4-2; 8 bases are a match to TRBD1. In DNA, the CDR3 is TGTGCCAGCAGCCTACAGGGGGGGAATGAAAAACTGTTTTTT. It is translated as CASSLQGGNEKLFF.